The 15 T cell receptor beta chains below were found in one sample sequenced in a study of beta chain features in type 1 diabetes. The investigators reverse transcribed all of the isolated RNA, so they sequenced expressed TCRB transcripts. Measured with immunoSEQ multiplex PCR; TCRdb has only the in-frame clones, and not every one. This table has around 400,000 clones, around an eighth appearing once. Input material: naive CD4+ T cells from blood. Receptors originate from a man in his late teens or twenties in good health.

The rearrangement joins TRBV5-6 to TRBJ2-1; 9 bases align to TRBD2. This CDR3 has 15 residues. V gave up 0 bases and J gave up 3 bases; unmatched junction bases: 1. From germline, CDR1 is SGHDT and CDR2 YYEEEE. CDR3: CASSLVTSGYNEQFF. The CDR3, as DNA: TGTGCCAGCAGCTTGGTGACTAGCGGCTACAATGAGCAGTTCTTC. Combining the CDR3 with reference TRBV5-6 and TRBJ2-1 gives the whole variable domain DAGVTQSPTHLIKTRGQQVTLRCSPKSGHDTVSWYQQALGQGPQFIFQYYEEEERQRGNFPDRFSGHQFPNYSSELNVNALLLGDSALYLCASSLVTSGYNEQFFGPGTRLTVL.

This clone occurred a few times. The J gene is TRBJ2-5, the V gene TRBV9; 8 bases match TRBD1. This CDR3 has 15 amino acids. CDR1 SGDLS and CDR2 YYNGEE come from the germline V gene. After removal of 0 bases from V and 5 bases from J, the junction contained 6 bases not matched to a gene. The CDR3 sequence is CASSVGQGASETQYF. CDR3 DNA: TGTGCCAGCAGCGTAGGGCAGGGGGCCTCTGAGACCCAGTACTTC. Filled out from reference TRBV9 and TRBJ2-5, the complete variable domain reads DSGVTQTPKHLITATGQRVTLRCSPRSGDLSVYWYQQSLDQGLQFLIQYYNGEERAKGNILERFSAQQFPDLHSELNLSSLELGDSALYFCASSVGQGASETQYFGPGTRLLVL.

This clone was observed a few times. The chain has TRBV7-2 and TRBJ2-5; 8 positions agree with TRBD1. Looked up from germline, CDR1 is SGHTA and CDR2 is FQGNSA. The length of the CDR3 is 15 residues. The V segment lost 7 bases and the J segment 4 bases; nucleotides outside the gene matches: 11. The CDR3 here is CASTARAGGLETQYF. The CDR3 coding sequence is TGTGCCAGCACTGCAAGGGCAGGGGGCCTAGAGACCCAGTACTTC.

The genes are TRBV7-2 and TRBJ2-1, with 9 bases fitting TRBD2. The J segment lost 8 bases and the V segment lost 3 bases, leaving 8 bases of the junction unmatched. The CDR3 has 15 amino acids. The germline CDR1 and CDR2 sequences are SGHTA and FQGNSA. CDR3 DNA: TGTGCCAGCAGCTTGGGACTAGCTTTTGGCGATGAGCAGTTCTTC. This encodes CASSLGLAFGDEQFF.

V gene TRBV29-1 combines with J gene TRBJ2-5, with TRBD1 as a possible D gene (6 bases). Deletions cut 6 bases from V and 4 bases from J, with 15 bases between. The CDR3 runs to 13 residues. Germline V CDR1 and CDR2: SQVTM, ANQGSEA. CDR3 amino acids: CSVAYKGGETQYF. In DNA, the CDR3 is TGCAGCGTCGCATATAAAGGGGGAGAGACCCAGTACTTC.

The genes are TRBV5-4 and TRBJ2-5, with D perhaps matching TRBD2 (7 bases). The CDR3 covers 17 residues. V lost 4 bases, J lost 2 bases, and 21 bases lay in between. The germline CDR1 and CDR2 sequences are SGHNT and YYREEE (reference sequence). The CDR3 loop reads CASSIPLGGAGQETQYF. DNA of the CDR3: TGTGCCAGCAGCATACCCCTGGGGGGGGCTGGACAAGAGACCCAGTACTTC.

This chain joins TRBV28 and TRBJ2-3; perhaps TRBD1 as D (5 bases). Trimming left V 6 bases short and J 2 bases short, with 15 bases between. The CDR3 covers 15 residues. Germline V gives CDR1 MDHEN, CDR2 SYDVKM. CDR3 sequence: CASSFPGIHTDTQYF. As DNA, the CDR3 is TGTGCCAGCAGCTTTCCAGGGATTCACACAGATACGCAGTATTTT.

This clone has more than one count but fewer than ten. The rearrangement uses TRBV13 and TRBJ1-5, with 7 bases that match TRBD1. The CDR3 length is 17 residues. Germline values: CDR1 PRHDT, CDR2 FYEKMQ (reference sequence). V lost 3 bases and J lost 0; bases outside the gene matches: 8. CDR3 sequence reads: CASSFGRGKHSNQPQHF. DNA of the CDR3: TGTGCCAGCAGCTTCGGCAGGGGGAAACATAGCAATCAGCCCCAGCATTTT.

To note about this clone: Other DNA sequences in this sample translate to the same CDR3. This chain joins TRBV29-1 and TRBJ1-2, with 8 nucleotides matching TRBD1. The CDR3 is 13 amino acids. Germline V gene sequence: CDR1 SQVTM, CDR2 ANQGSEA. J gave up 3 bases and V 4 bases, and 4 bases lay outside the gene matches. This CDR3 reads CSVGTGGDYGYTF. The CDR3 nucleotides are TGCAGCGTTGGAACAGGGGGTGACTATGGCTACACCTTC.

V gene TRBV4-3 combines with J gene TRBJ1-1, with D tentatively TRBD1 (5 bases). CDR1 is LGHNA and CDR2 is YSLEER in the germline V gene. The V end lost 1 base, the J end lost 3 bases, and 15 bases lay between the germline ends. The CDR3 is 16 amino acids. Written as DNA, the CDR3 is TGCGCCAGCAGCCAAGTGGGGTTTAGGGGCTACACTGAAGCTTTCTTT. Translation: CASSQVGFRGYTEAFF.

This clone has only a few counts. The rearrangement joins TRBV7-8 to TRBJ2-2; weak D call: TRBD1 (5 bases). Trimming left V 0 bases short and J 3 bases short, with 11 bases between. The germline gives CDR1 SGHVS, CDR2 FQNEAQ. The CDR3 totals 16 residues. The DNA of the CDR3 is TGTGCCAGCAGCTTAGCGTCAGGGCCAGACACCGGGGAGCTGTTTTTT. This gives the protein CASSLASGPDTGELFF.

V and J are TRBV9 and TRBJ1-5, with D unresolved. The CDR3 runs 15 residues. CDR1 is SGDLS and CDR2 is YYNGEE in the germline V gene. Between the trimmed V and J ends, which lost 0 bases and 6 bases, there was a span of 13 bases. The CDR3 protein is CASSVGVGGSQPQHF. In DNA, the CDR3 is TGTGCCAGCAGCGTAGGGGTGGGAGGGAGTCAGCCCCAGCATTTT.

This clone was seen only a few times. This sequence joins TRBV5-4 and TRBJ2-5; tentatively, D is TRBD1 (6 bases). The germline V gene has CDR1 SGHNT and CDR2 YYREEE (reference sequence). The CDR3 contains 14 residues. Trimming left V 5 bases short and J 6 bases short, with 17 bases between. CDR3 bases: TGTGCCAGCAGTAAACCAGGGGCGCGTCAGACCCAGTACTTC. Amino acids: CASSKPGARQTQYF.

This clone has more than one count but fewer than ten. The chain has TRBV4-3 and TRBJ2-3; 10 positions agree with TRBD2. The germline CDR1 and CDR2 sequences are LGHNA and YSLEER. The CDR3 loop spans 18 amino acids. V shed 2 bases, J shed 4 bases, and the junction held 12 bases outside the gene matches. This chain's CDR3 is CASSQISFRTSGADTQYF. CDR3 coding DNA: TGCGCCAGCAGCCAAATCAGTTTCAGGACTAGCGGCGCAGATACGCAGTATTTT.

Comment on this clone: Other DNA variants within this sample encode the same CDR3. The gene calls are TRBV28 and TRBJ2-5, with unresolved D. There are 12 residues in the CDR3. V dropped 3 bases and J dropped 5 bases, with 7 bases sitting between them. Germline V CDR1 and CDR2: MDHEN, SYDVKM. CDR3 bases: TGTGCCAGCAGTTTTCGGGTTGAGACCCAGTACTTC. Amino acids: CASSFRVETQYF.